The 6 T cell receptor beta chains listed next were all sequenced from one sample in a study of blood T cell repertoires in COVID-19. The method was immunoSEQ multiplex PCR; TCRdb's version includes in-frame clones alone and lacks a portion of them. The sample holds more than 350,000 clones; approximately 90% are singletons and the top ten take approximately 10%. Sequenced: PBMCs or T cells enriched from blood (not recorded which). Receptors originate from a woman in her forties or fifties who had recovered from COVID-19.

The rearrangement links TRBV6-1 to TRBJ2-7; no clear D. The CDR3 is made up of 14 amino acids. The V end was cut by 1 base, the J end by 2 bases, with 9 bases between. The germline V gene has CDR1 MNHNS and CDR2 SASEGT. The CDR3 spells CASSEGADTYEQYF. CDR3 DNA sequence: TGTGCCAGCAGTGAAGGGGCAGACACCTACGAGCAGTACTTC.

The V and J genes are TRBV6-5 and TRBJ1-3; no clear D. Trimming removed 2 bases from V and 0 bases from J, with 8 bases in between. Germline assignment: CDR1 MNHEY and CDR2 SVGAGI. The CDR3 length is 15 residues. The CDR3 reads CASSYTPNSGNTIYF. The CDR3 DNA follows: TGTGCCAGCAGTTACACACCGAACTCTGGAAACACCATATATTTT.

The J gene is TRBJ2-5, the V gene TRBV18; D perhaps matches TRBD2 (5 bases). Germline V gene lookup returns CDR1 KGHSH and CDR2 LQKENI. V gave up 2 bases and J gave up 5 bases, with 18 bases separating them. This CDR3 has 16 amino acids. The CDR3 here is CASSPIFSTGFETQYF. The CDR3 DNA reads as TGTGCCAGCTCACCAATCTTCTCAACGGGATTTGAGACCCAGTACTTC.

The V call is TRBV30, the J call TRBJ2-7; no clear D. The V gene's germline CDR1 is GTSNPN and CDR2 SVGIG (reference sequence). The CDR3 contains 12 residues. The germline V and J ends were trimmed by 0 bases and 4 bases, with 7 bases remaining between them. The CDR3, as DNA: TGTGCCTGGAGTGTACACCATTACGAGCAGTACTTC. Translation gives CAWSVHHYEQYF. Together with reference TRBV30 and TRBJ2-7, the CDR3 gives the full variable domain: SQTIHQWPATLVQPVGSPLSLECTVEGTSNPNLYWYRQAAGRGLQLLFYSVGIGQISSEVPQNLSASRPQDRQFILSSKKLLLSDSGFYLCAWSVHHYEQYFGPGTRLTVT.

CDR3 in DNA: TGTGCCAGCAGCAACAACAGGGGGCTAGCCGAGCAGTACTTC. Translation gives CASSNNRGLAEQYF. V is TRBV7-9 and J is TRBJ2-7; 9 nucleotides agree with TRBD1. CDR3 length: 14 residues. The germline V gene has CDR1 SEHNR and CDR2 FQNEAQ (reference sequence). V shed 5 bases and J 6 bases; nucleotides not matched to a gene: 8.

This chain connects TRBV7-6 to TRBJ2-7, with 13 nucleotides matching TRBD2. The CDR3 contains 15 residues. The germline gives CDR1 SGHVS, CDR2 FNYEAQ. V shed 4 bases and J 6 bases; nucleotides not matched to a gene: 6. The CDR3 sequence: CASSSRTSGGVEQYF. The CDR3 DNA is TGTGCCAGCAGCTCTAGGACTAGCGGGGGCGTCGAGCAGTACTTC.